This TCR beta chain was identified during a study of memory CD4+ T cells and cytomegalovirus serostatus. Single viable CD3+CD4+CD8-CD45RO+ cells were sorted as the memory CD4+ T cells. Original processing methods: After removing out-of-frame reads, over 2 million distinct TCRbeta sequences remained. Method: immunoSEQ multiplex PCR; TCRdb's copy keeps in-frame clones and lacks some. V and J calls and clone size are copied from that table; D and trimming were computed from the DNA. The data contain more than 45,000 clones, about four fifths of them seen just once; the ten biggest clones take up roughly 0.6%. The sample taken for sequencing was memory CD4+ T cells from blood. The source is an adult in good health and CMV-seronegative.

CDR3 amino acids: CASGANSGNTIYF. CDR3 in DNA: TGTGCCAGCGGGGCGAACTCTGGAAACACCATATATTTT. The J gene is TRBJ1-3, the V gene TRBV6-5; weak D call: TRBD1 (5 bases). The V and J ends lost 8 bases and 0 bases respectively, with 8 bases between them. Germline CDR1 and CDR2: MNHEY and SVGAGI. This CDR3 region has 13 residues.